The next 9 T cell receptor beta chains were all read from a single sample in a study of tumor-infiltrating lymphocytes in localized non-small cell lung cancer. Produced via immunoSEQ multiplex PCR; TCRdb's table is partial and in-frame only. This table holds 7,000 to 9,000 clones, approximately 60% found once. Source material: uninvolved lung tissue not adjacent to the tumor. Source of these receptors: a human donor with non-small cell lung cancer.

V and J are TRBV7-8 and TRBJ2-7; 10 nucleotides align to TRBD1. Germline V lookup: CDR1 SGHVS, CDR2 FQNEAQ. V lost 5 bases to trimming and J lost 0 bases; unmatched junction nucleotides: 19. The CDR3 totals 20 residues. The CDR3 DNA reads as TGTGCCAGCAGCGGATCCCGGGGACAGGGGTCCCTCCTAAGCTCCTACGAGCAGTACTTC. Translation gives CASSGSRGQGSLLSSYEQYF.

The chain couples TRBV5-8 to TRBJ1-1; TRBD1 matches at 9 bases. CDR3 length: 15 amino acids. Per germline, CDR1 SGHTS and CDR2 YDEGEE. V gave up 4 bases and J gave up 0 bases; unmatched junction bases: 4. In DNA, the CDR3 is TGTGCCAGCAGCCCCCGGACAGGGGTGAACACTGAAGCTTTCTTT. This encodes CASSPRTGVNTEAFF.

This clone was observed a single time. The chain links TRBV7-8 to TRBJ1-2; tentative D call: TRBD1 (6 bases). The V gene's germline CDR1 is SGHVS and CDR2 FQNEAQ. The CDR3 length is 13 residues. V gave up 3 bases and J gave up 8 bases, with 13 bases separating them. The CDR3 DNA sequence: TGTGCCAGCAGCTTCGGGGGGGCTCAGGGCTACACCTTC. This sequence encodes CASSFGGAQGYTF.

DNA for the CDR3: TGTGCCAGCAGCCAAGCGGGTCACCAGGCATACGAGCAGTACTTC. This translates into CASSQAGHQAYEQYF. The chain uses TRBV4-2 and TRBJ2-7; D is ambiguous. Germline assignment: CDR1 LGHNA and CDR2 YNFKEQ. V lost 1 base and J 4 bases, leaving 14 bases between the germline ends. The CDR3 extends over 15 amino acids.

The CDR3 region is CASSHTGSDTQYF. The CDR3, as DNA: TGTGCCAGCAGCCACACAGGATCGGATACGCAGTATTTT. The chain joins TRBV4-2 to TRBJ2-3; D might be TRBD1 (5 bases). This CDR3 is built from 13 residues. V lost 3 bases and J 6 bases, leaving 10 bases between the germline ends. The germline V gene encodes CDR1 LGHNA and CDR2 YNFKEQ.

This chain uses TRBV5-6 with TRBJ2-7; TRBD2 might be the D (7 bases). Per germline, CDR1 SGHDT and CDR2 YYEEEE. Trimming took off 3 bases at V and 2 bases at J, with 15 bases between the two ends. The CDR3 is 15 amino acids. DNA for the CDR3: TGTGCCAGCAGCTCGGGGGGCCTCGGCACCTACGAGCAGTACTTC. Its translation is CASSSGGLGTYEQYF.

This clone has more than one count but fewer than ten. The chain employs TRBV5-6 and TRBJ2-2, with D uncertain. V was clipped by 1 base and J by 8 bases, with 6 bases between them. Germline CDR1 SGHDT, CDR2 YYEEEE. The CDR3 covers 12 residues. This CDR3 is CASSLISGELFF. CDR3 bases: TGTGCCAGCAGCTTGATTTCTGGGGAGCTGTTTTTT.

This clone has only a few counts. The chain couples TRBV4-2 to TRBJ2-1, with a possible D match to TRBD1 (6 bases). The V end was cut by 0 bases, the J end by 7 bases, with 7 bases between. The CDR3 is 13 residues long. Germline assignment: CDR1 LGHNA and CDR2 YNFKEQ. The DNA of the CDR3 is TGTGCCAGCAGCCAAGACACAGGGAATGAGCAGTTCTTC. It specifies CASSQDTGNEQFF.

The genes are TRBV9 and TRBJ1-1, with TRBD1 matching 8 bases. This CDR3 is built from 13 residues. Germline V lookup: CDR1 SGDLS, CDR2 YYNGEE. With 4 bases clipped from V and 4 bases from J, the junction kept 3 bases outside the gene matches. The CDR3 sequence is CASSLTGGTEAFF. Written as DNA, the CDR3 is TGTGCCAGCAGCCTTACAGGGGGCACTGAAGCTTTCTTT.